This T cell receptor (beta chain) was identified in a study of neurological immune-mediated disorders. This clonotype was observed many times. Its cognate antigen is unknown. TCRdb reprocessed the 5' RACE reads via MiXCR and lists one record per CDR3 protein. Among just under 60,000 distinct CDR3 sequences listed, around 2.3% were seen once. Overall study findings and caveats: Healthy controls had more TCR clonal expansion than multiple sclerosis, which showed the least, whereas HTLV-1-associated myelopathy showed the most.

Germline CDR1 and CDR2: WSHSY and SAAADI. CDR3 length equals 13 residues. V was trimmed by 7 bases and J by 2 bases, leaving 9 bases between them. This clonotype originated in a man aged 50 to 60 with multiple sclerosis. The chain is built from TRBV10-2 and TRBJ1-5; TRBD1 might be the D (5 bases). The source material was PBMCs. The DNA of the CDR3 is TGCGCCAGCAAAGACAGCGGCAATCAGCCCCAGCATTTT. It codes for CASKDSGNQPQHF.